This TCR beta chain was sequenced in a study of identical twins. Study findings and constraints: The presence of invariant MAIT and iNKT cells could partly confound analyses of zero-insertion sequences.

In germline, CDR1 is MNHEY, CDR2 SVGEGT. The length of the CDR3 is 20 residues. The ends lost 3 bases at V and 5 bases at J; junction bases unmatched: 14. Each CDR3 protein gets one entry after TCRdb re-called the 5' RACE reads with MiXCR. The data hold about 660,000 distinct CDR3 sequences, with around 8.6% observed a single time. This clonotype was recorded a few times. The target antigen is unknown. The data were also submitted as part of a second study, on yellow fever vaccine responses in identical twins.

Source material: PBMCs. This sequence was found in a woman between 18 and 29 years old in good health. This sequence joins TRBV6-2 or TRBV6-3 and TRBJ2-2; TRBD2 matches at 14 bases. The CDR3: CASSYAPFRGLAGGTGELFF. The CDR3 DNA sequence: TGTGCCAGCAGTTATGCCCCTTTTCGCGGACTAGCGGGAGGAACCGGGGAGCTGTTTTTT.